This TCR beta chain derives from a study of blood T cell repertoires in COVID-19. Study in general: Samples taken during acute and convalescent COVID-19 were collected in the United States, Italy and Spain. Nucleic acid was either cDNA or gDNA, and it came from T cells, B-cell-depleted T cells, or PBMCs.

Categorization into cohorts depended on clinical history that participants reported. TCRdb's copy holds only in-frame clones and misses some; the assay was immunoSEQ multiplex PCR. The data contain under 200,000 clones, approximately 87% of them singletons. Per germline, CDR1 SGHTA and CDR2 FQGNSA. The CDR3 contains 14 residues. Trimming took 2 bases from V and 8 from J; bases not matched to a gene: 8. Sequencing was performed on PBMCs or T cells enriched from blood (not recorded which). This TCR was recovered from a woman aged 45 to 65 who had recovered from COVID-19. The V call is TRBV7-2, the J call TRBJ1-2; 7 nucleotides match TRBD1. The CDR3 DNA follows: TGTGCCAGCAGCTTAATGGGGGACAGCACGGGCTACACCTTC. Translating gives CASSLMGDSTGYTF.